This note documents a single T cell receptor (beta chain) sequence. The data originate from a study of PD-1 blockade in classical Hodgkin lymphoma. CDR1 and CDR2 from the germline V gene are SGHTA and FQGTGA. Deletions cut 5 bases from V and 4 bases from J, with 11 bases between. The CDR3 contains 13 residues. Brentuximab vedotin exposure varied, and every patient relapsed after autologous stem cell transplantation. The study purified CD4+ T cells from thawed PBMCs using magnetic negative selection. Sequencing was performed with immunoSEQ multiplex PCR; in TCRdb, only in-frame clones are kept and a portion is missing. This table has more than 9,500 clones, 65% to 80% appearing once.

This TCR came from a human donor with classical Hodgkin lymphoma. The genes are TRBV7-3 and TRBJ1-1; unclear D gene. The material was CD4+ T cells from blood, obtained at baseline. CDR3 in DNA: TGTGCCAGCAGCACCTCTCGACTCACTGAAGCTTTCTTT. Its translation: CASSTSRLTEAFF. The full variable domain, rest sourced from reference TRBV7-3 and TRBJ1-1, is GAGVSQTPSNKVTEKGKYVELRCDPISGHTALYWYRQSLGQGPEFLIYFQGTGAADDSGLPNDRFFAVRPEGSVSTLKIQRTERGDSAVYLCASSTSRLTEAFFGQGTRLTVV.